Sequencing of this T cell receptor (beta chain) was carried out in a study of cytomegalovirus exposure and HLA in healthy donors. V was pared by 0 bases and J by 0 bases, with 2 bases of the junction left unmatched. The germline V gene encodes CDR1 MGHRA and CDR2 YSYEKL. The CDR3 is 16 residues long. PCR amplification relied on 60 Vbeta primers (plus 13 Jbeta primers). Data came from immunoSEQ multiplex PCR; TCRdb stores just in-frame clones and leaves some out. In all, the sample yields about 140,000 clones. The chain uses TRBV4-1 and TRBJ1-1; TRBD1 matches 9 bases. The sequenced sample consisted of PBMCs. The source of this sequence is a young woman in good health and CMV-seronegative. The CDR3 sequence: CASSQEGTGLNTEAFF. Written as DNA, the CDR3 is TGCGCCAGCAGCCAAGAGGGGACAGGGCTGAACACTGAAGCTTTCTTT.